These 31 T cell receptor beta chains were sequenced from one sample in a study of untreated major depressive disorder. Data came from immunoSEQ multiplex PCR; TCRdb stores just in-frame clones and leaves some out. The sample yields 15,000 to 20,000 clones, over 75% seen once. The sample was CD4+ T cells from PBMCs. The source of these receptors is a woman aged 25 to 45 in good health.

V is TRBV5-4 and J is TRBJ1-2; D not resolved. The V gene lost 4 bases and the J gene lost 3 bases, with 13 bases spanning the gap. This CDR3 is built from 14 residues. CDR1 and CDR2 from the germline V gene are SGHNT and YYREEE (reference sequence). CDR3 sequence reads: CASSPAPWDYGYTF. The CDR3 bases are TGTGCCAGCAGCCCGGCCCCGTGGGACTATGGCTACACCTTC.

The chain combines TRBV28 with TRBJ2-3; 8 positions agree with TRBD1. The CDR3 extends over 17 amino acids. Germline values: CDR1 MDHEN, CDR2 SYDVKM. V dropped 6 bases and J dropped 7; count of bases not matched to a gene: 18. The DNA of the CDR3 is TGTGCCAGCAGGAAGGGGTTACGGTTCAGGGGGCTGAATACGCAGTATTTT. As protein: CASRKGLRFRGLNTQYF.

The rearrangement joins TRBV7-9 to TRBJ1-1; D is unresolved. From germline, CDR1 is SEHNR and CDR2 FQNEAQ (reference sequence). The CDR3 covers 13 residues. V lost 9 bases, J lost 6 bases, and 17 bases lay in between. The CDR3 loop is CASGETVGSEAFF. DNA of the CDR3: TGTGCCAGTGGGGAAACGGTAGGGTCTGAAGCTTTCTTT.

This rearrangement joins TRBV6-6 to TRBJ1-5; 9 positions match TRBD1. The CDR3 loop spans 14 amino acids. V shed 7 bases, J shed 2 bases, and the junction held 3 bases outside the gene matches. Per the germline V gene, CDR1 is MNHNY and CDR2 is SVGAGI (reference sequence). DNA of the CDR3: TGTGCCAGCAAGAGGGACAGGGGCAATCAGCCCCAGCATTTT. Translation gives CASKRDRGNQPQHF.

The J gene is TRBJ2-3, the V gene TRBV28; TRBD2 might be the D (6 bases). V shed 0 bases and J shed 1 base, with 8 bases lying between them. The V gene's germline CDR1 is MDHEN and CDR2 SYDVKM. The CDR3 has 15 residues. CDR3 amino acids: CASSLWGGGTDTQYF. CDR3 nucleotides: TGTGCCAGCAGTTTATGGGGGGGAGGCACAGATACGCAGTATTTT.

The rearrangement links TRBV6-5 to TRBJ2-7; D is perhaps TRBD1 or TRBD2 (5 bases each). CDR1 and CDR2 (germline): MNHEY, SVGAGI. There are 13 residues in the CDR3. V lost 9 bases and J 0 bases, leaving 12 bases between the germline ends. CDR3 nucleotides: TGTGCCAGTGGGACCGGGAACTCCTACGAGCAGTACTTC. This sequence encodes CASGTGNSYEQYF.

The chain employs TRBV4-2 and TRBJ2-7; TRBD2 agrees at 10 bases. With 1 base clipped from V and 5 bases from J, the junction kept 8 bases outside the gene matches. CDR3 length: 16 amino acids. The germline CDR1 and CDR2 sequences are LGHNA and YNFKEQ. The CDR3 DNA sequence: TGTGCCAGCAGCCAAGGTGGGCTAGCGGGAGTCCACGAGCAGTACTTC. Protein product: CASSQGGLAGVHEQYF.

The rearrangement joins TRBV11-2 to TRBJ2-2, with 11 bases that match TRBD2. This CDR3 is 19 amino acids long. The germline V gene encodes CDR1 SGHAT and CDR2 FQNNGV. The J segment lost 3 bases and the V segment lost 2 bases, leaving 11 bases of the junction unmatched. CDR3 residues: CASSLRLTSGSGYTGELFF. CDR3 nucleotide sequence: TGTGCCAGCAGCTTACGCCTTACTAGCGGGAGCGGGTACACCGGGGAGCTGTTTTTT. Complete variable domain (other parts from reference TRBV11-2 and TRBJ2-2): EAGVAQSPRYKIIEKRQSVAFWCNPISGHATLYWYQQILGQGPKLLIQFQNNGVVDDSQLPKDRFSAERLKGVDSTLKIQPAKLEDSAVYLCASSLRLTSGSGYTGELFFGEGSRLTVL.

The chain links TRBV29-1 to TRBJ1-5; D is uncertain. Per germline, CDR1 SQVTM and CDR2 ANQGSEA. This CDR3 region has 14 residues. V dropped 5 bases and J dropped 1 base, with 12 bases sitting between them. The CDR3 DNA follows: TGCAGCGTTTCAGAGTCGAGGAGCAATCAGCCCCAGCATTTT. This codes for CSVSESRSNQPQHF. Filled out from reference TRBV29-1 and TRBJ1-5, the complete variable domain reads SAVISQKPSRDICQRGTSLTIQCQVDSQVTMMFWYRQQPGQSLTLIATANQGSEATYESGFVIDKFPISRPNLTFSTLTVSNMSPEDSSIYLCSVSESRSNQPQHFGDGTRLSIL.

As regards this clone: The junction shows a germline mismatch at one end, possibly a read error. The CDR3 DNA follows: TGTGCTAGCAGTTTAAGAGGGGGGCTCGACAATGAGCAGTTCTTC. Translated, it gives CASSLRGGLDNEQFF. The V call is TRBV7-7, the J call TRBJ2-1, with D perhaps TRBD1 or TRBD2 (6 bases each). Germline V gene data show CDR1 as SSHAT and CDR2 as FNYEAQ (reference sequence). CDR3 length equals 15 residues.

This rearrangement joins TRBV18 to TRBJ2-1, with 8 nucleotides matching TRBD1. The V gene's germline CDR1 is KGHSH and CDR2 LQKENI. V dropped 3 bases and J dropped 6; count of bases not matched to a gene: 4. The CDR3 has 14 residues. DNA for the CDR3: TGTGCCAGCTCACCCTTCGGGACAGGCAATGAGCAGTTCTTC. It codes for CASSPFGTGNEQFF. The full variable domain, rest sourced from reference TRBV18 and TRBJ2-1, is NAGVMQNPRHLVRRRGQEARLRCSPMKGHSHVYWYRQLPEEGLKFMVYLQKENIIDESGMPKERFSAEFPKEGPSILRIQQVVRGDSAAYFCASSPFGTGNEQFFGPGTRLTVL.

V usage is TRBV2 and J usage is TRBJ1-4; D might be TRBD1 (6 bases). The CDR3 spans 15 residues. Trimming took off 2 bases at V and 5 bases at J, with 12 bases between the two ends. The germline CDR1 and CDR2 sequences are SNHLY and FYNNEI. CDR3: CASSESGGANEKLFF. The CDR3 region has the DNA TGTGCCAGCAGTGAAAGCGGGGGCGCGAATGAAAAACTGTTTTTT. Based on the CDR3 plus reference TRBV2 and TRBJ1-4, the full variable domain is EPEVTQTPSHQVTQMGQEVILRCVPISNHLYFYWYRQILGQKVEFLVSFYNNEISEKSEIFDDQFSVERPDGSNFTLKIRSTKLEDSAMYFCASSESGGANEKLFFGSGTQLSVL.

V and J are TRBV29-1 and TRBJ2-3, with 13 bases lining up with TRBD2. Germline CDR1 is SQVTM and CDR2 is ANQGSEA. Trimming took 3 bases from V and 3 from J; bases not matched to a gene: 6. The CDR3 has 16 amino acids. The CDR3 sequence: CSVDPGLAGVTDTQYF. Written as DNA, the CDR3 is TGCAGCGTTGACCCCGGACTAGCGGGAGTGACAGATACGCAGTATTTT.

This sequence joins TRBV7-2 and TRBJ1-4, with 7 bases identical to TRBD1. The CDR3 totals 14 residues. The V and J ends lost 5 bases and 6 bases, in that order; junction bases with no gene match: 6. Germline-derived CDR1 and CDR2 are SGHTA and FQGNSA. As DNA, the CDR3 is TGTGCCAGCAGCCCCAGGGGGGGGGATGAAAAACTGTTTTTT. This translates into CASSPRGGDEKLFF.

The chain is built from TRBV18 and TRBJ1-1; D perhaps matches TRBD1 (5 bases). The CDR3 covers 15 residues. V shed 1 base and J shed 4 bases, with 13 bases lying between them. CDR1 and CDR2 from the germline V gene are KGHSH and LQKENI. The CDR3 sequence: CASSPRLGGGTEAFF. DNA for the CDR3: TGTGCCAGCTCACCACGATTGGGCGGGGGCACTGAAGCTTTCTTT.

The V and J genes are TRBV13 and TRBJ2-5; 8 nucleotides match TRBD2. V was pared by 3 bases and J by 1 base, with 7 bases of the junction left unmatched. There are 16 residues in the CDR3. The germline gives CDR1 PRHDT, CDR2 FYEKMQ (reference sequence). CDR3 protein: CASSLRASGSQETQYF. The CDR3 DNA follows: TGTGCCAGCAGCTTGAGGGCTAGCGGGTCCCAAGAGACCCAGTACTTC.

The J gene is TRBJ2-7, the V gene TRBV18; D uncertain. From germline, CDR1 is KGHSH and CDR2 LQKENI. The CDR3 covers 14 residues. V lost 6 bases, J lost 3 bases, and 15 bases lay in between. The CDR3 reads CASSPTPMGYEQYF. The CDR3 nucleotides are TGTGCCAGCTCGCCGACACCAATGGGCTACGAGCAGTACTTC. Variable domain in full (rest from reference TRBV18 and TRBJ2-7): NAGVMQNPRHLVRRRGQEARLRCSPMKGHSHVYWYRQLPEEGLKFMVYLQKENIIDESGMPKERFSAEFPKEGPSILRIQQVVRGDSAAYFCASSPTPMGYEQYFGPGTRLTVT.

This sequence joins TRBV14 and TRBJ2-4; D is possibly TRBD1 (5 bases). The CDR3 has 15 residues. The germline V gene has CDR1 SGHDN and CDR2 FVKESK. Between the trimmed V and J ends, which lost 2 bases and 0 bases, there was a span of 8 bases. The CDR3 DNA reads as TGTGCCAGCAGCCAATTTCAGGGAGCCAAAAACATTCAGTACTTC. It yields the protein CASSQFQGAKNIQYF.

This sequence joins TRBV5-1 and TRBJ1-6, with 9 bases fitting TRBD1. The CDR3 spans 16 residues. Germline V gives CDR1 SGHRS, CDR2 YFSETQ. Germline trimming cut 1 base from V and 14 bases from J; bases unmatched to any gene: 13. The CDR3 loop reads CASSLTGGEGLSALHF. As DNA, the CDR3 is TGCGCCAGCAGCTTGACAGGGGGCGAGGGGTTGTCGGCCCTCCACTTT.

The chain is built from TRBV19 and TRBJ1-4, with D tentatively TRBD1 (6 bases). Deletions cut 10 bases from V and 4 bases from J, with 13 bases between. The CDR3 is 13 residues long. CDR1 is LNHDA, CDR2 SQIVND, per germline (reference sequence). The CDR3, as DNA: TGTGCCACCCGCCGGGACAATAATGAAAAACTGTTTTTT. This codes for CATRRDNNEKLFF. The full variable domain, rest sourced from reference TRBV19 and TRBJ1-4, is DGGITQSPKYLFRKEGQNVTLSCEQNLNHDAMYWYRQDPGQGLRLIYYSQIVNDFQKGDIAEGYSVSREKKESFPLTVTSAQKNPTAFYLCATRRDNNEKLFFGSGTQLSVL.

The chain is built from TRBV30 and TRBJ1-2, with D hard to call. Germline lookup yields CDR1 GTSNPN and CDR2 SVGIG (reference sequence). The CDR3 is 11 residues long. Trimming took off 4 bases at V and 3 bases at J, with 6 bases between the two ends. The CDR3, as DNA: TGTGCCTGGAAGGCTGACTATGGCTACACCTTC. Encoded protein: CAWKADYGYTF.

J is TRBJ1-2 and V is TRBV6-1; no firm D call. The CDR3 is made up of 11 amino acids. V was clipped by 2 bases and J by 7 bases, with 5 bases between them. CDR1 and CDR2 (germline): MNHNS, SASEGT. The DNA for the CDR3 is TGTGCCAGCAGTGAATTCAGTGGCTACACCTTC. Its protein product is CASSEFSGYTF.

The J gene is TRBJ2-2, the V gene TRBV9; 12 bases map to TRBD2. Trimming removed 9 bases from V and 6 bases from J; junction bases left unmatched: 9. Germline V gene sequence: CDR1 SGDLS, CDR2 YYNGEE. The length of the CDR3 is 15 residues. DNA for the CDR3: TGTGCCACCTCACAGACTAGCGGGAGTCCCGGGGAGCTGTTTTTT. It codes for CATSQTSGSPGELFF.

Written as DNA, the CDR3 is TGCAGCGTGATCGGGACTAGCTCCTACAATGAGCAGTTCTTC. Its translation: CSVIGTSSYNEQFF. This chain uses TRBV29-1 with TRBJ2-1; 8 nucleotides agree with TRBD2. The CDR3 runs 14 residues. Germline V gives CDR1 SQVTM, CDR2 ANQGSEA. Trimming took 6 bases from V and 0 from J; bases not matched to a gene: 4.

About this clone: Compared with germline, one end of the junction differs, possibly owing to a read error. The chain couples TRBV7-8 to TRBJ2-5, with TRBD2 matching over 8 bases. The CDR3 totals 17 residues. CDR1 is SGHVS and CDR2 is FQNEAQ in the germline V gene. The CDR3 loop is CAGSLRREGRYQETQYF. DNA for the CDR3: TGTGCCGGCAGCTTACGCCGGGAGGGACGGTACCAAGAGACCCAGTACTTC. The entire variable domain, with the rest obtained from reference TRBV7-8 and TRBJ2-5, is as follows: GAGVSQSPRYKVAKRGQDVALRCDPISGHVSLFWYQQALGQGPEFLTYFQNEAQLDKSGLPSDRFFAERPEGSVSTLKIQRTQQEDSAVYLCAGSLRREGRYQETQYFGPGTRLLVL.

This sequence joins TRBV7-9 and TRBJ1-1; no firm D call. Germline loops: CDR1 SEHNR, CDR2 FQNEAQ (reference sequence). V was cut by 1 base and J by 0 bases, with 9 bases left in between. This CDR3 contains 15 residues. This CDR3 reads CASSLGLHLNTEAFF. The DNA of the CDR3 is TGTGCCAGCAGCTTAGGCTTACACTTGAACACTGAAGCTTTCTTT.

The chain employs TRBV19 and TRBJ1-5; 12 nucleotides align to TRBD1. Trimming at V came to 6 bases and at J to 6 bases, leaving 9 bases not matched to a gene. Germline V gene data show CDR1 as LNHDA and CDR2 as SQIVND (reference sequence). The CDR3 sequence is 16 residues long. CDR3 sequence (DNA): TGTGCCAGTAGACCCGGGACAGGGGGCAATCGTCAGCCCCAGCATTTT. It codes for CASRPGTGGNRQPQHF.

The V gene is TRBV4-3, the J gene TRBJ2-7; no firm D call. The CDR3 extends over 13 amino acids. In germline, CDR1 is LGHNA, CDR2 YSLEER. V was pared by 0 bases and J by 6 bases, with 9 bases between. In DNA, the CDR3 is TGCGCCAGCAGCCAAGATTACGGTCTCGAGCAGTACTTC. Protein: CASSQDYGLEQYF.

The chain couples TRBV7-2 to TRBJ1-2, with 9 bases identical to TRBD1. Germline CDR1 reads SGHTA; CDR2 reads FQGNSA. The J segment lost 7 bases and the V segment lost 5 bases, leaving 14 bases of the junction unmatched. The CDR3 loop spans 16 amino acids. CDR3 loop: CASSMRTGVYSGGYTF. The DNA for the CDR3 is TGTGCCAGCAGCATGCGGACAGGGGTGTATAGCGGTGGCTACACCTTC.

The chain combines TRBV11-2 with TRBJ2-7, with TRBD1 identical over 10 bases. J gave up 3 bases and V 8 bases, and 7 bases lay outside the gene matches. CDR3 length equals 14 residues. Germline CDR1 and CDR2: SGHAT and FQNNGV. Here the CDR3 reads CASSRDRGFYEQYF. CDR3 DNA sequence: TGTGCCAGCTCCCGGGACAGGGGCTTCTACGAGCAGTACTTC.

The rearrangement uses TRBV7-8 and TRBJ2-7; no clear D gene. The germline V gene encodes CDR1 SGHVS and CDR2 FQNEAQ. V gave up 0 bases and J gave up 6 bases, with 15 bases separating them. The CDR3 runs to 15 residues. The CDR3 DNA reads as TGTGCCAGCAGCTTAGCGCAACGGATGGCGGCCGAGCAGTACTTC. Translated, it gives CASSLAQRMAAEQYF.